This passage covers 4 T cell receptor beta chains from one sample sequenced in a study of T cells in Graves' hyperthyroidism and ophthalmopathy. TCR beta CDR3 sequences were amplified from RNA transcripts. An initial round of RT-PCR targeting the TCR CDR3 relied on the HTBI primer set. TCRdb re-called the multiplex PCR reads with MiXCR, one entry per CDR3 protein. The table includes hundreds of thousands of distinct CDR3 sequences, 45% detected once. Material: peripheral blood or thyroid tissue (not recorded which). All receptors derive from an adult man with Graves' disease, either hyperthyroidism or ophthalmopathy (not recorded which).

On this clonotype itself: A read error may be the cause here, since a much bigger clone is one base away. This chain connects TRBV15 to TRBJ2-5; D is unclear. The CDR3 is made up of 12 amino acids. CDR1 is LNHNV and CDR2 is YYDKDF in the germline V gene (reference sequence). In DNA form, the CDR3 reads TGTGCCACCAGCAGACCTAAAGAGGCCCAGTACTTC. Translated, it gives CATSRPKEAQYF.

This clonotype showed up many times. J is TRBJ1-2 and V is TRBV29-1, with D possibly TRBD1 on 5 matching bases. The CDR3 totals 13 residues. Germline V gene sequence: CDR1 SQVTM, CDR2 ANQGSEA. Trimming removed 3 bases at V and 4 bases at J, with 12 bases between. CDR3 region: CSVDPGPTYGYTF. CDR3 in DNA: TGCAGCGTTGACCCAGGGCCAACCTATGGCTACACCTTC.

V and J are TRBV10-3 and TRBJ2-5, with a weak D call TRBD2 (6 bases). There are 16 residues in the CDR3. Germline-derived CDR1 and CDR2 are ENHRY and SYGVKD. With 5 bases removed from V and 1 base from J, the gap between germline ends came to 17 bases. CDR3 nucleotide sequence: TGTGCCATCAGTCCAACTAGCACCTACTTCCAAGAGACCCAGTACTTC. Translation gives CAISPTSTYFQETQYF.

In its sample, this clonotype was seen many times. V and J are TRBV25-1 and TRBJ2-7; TRBD1 matches 9 bases. Germline CDR1 MGHDK, CDR2 SYGVNS. The CDR3 totals 15 residues. With V trimmed by 3 bases and J by 2 bases, 5 bases remained unmatched. CDR3 sequence: CASSDTGTGTYEQYF. The CDR3 nucleotides read TGTGCCAGCAGTGATACCGGGACAGGGACCTACGAGCAGTACTTC.